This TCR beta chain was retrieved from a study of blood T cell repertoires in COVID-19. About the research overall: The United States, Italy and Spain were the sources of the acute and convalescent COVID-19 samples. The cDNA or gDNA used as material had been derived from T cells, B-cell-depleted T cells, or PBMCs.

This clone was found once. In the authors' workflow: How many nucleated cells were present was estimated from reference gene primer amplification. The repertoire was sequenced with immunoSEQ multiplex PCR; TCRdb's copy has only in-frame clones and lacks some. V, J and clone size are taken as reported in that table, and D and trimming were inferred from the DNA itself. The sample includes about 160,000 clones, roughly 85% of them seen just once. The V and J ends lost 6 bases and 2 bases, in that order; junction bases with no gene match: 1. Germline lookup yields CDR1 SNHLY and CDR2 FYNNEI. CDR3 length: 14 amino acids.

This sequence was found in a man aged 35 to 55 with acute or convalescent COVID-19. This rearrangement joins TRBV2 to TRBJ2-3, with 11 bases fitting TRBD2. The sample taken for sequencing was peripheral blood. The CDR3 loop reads CASRLAGATDTQYF. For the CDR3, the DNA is TGTGCCAGCAGACTAGCGGGGGCCACAGATACGCAGTATTTT.